The TCR beta chain under discussion was sequenced for a study of blood T cells in healthy people across ages (dated by TCRdb to the mid-2010s). Study-wide context: In model experiments, roughly one uniquely barcoded TCR beta cDNA molecule per two T cells was captured by template switching. Using the same blood draw, the study looked at two additional independent replicas of 1 million unique cDNA reads for two donors, one aged 18 to 30 and the other aged 80 or older. The donors were divided into four age groups: young (average approximately 17 years), middle-aged (roughly 40), aged (approximately 59) and long-lived (82). The study measured age-related changes in TCR beta repertoire diversity using deep sequencing normalized with unique cDNA molecular identifiers.

The research as a whole found: Observed TCR beta diversity per million T cells fell roughly linearly with age, and a significant reduction was already apparent by age around 40. Estimates of total diversity based on one million sequenced T cells were regarded as lower bounds and as underestimates. The percentage of naive T cells measured by flow cytometry correlated strongly with observed TCR beta diversity. Compared with the aged group, the long-lived group had more naive CD4+ T cells, fewer expanded clones and increased TCR diversity, suggesting age selection. Donor CMV infection status was unknown, potentially confounding age-related changes in expanded clonotypes. Conclusive comparison of naive and antigen-experienced compartments was prevented by the profiling of bulk unsorted PBMCs.

The donors were a few dozen Caucasian individuals from Russia, aged roughly 6 to 100 years, who were systemically healthy. Ten milliliters of peripheral blood were drawn from each donor into EDTA-treated Vacutainer tubes. Ficoll-Paque density-gradient centrifugation was used to isolate PBMCs, with at least 6.5 million obtained per sample. Trizol reagent was used to extract total RNA from the PBMCs, yielding at least 5 micrograms per sample. The percentages of naive CD45RAhigh/CD27high T cells were determined by flow cytometry on a PBMC aliquot from every donor. According to the germline V gene (reference sequence), CDR1 reads LGHDT and CDR2 reads YNNKEL. V ends up 0 bases short and J 0 bases short, with an unmatched junction base count of 6. From the cysteine up to the phenylalanine, the CDR3 has a length of 17 residues. Just CDR3 DNA is preserved here, 51 bases in frame from base 1. Libraries were built with 5' RACE. Reads for this sample came from an Illumina HiSeq 2500. A second about 6 to 11 cycle PCR used a sample-barcoded 5' primer and a J-beta primer mix. A template-switch 5' adaptor carrying 12 random nucleotides introduced a unique molecular identifier onto each TCR beta cDNA molecule. Each sample yielded at least 3 million CDR3-containing paired-end reads. The Mint cDNA synthesis kit, primed by a TRBC-specific oligonucleotide, was used to synthesize first-strand cDNA from all RNA. Following uracil-DNA glycosylase treatment, a first 18-cycle PCR with universal primers M1SS and BC2_uni_R was performed on all cDNA. As for how the authors treated the data: For normalization, 1 million high-quality reads, each with a distinct molecular identifier, were randomly selected from each sample. Instead of being binned into consensus sequences, reads with shared molecular identifiers were discarded. MiTCR, set to a Q25 quality threshold and the strictest error-elimination algorithm, was used for CDR3 identification, clonotype clustering and error correction. A nonparametric unseen species model using Euler transformation provided a lower-bound estimate of total TCR beta diversity. TCRdb reran the public reads through fastp at Q25 and MiXCR, keeping productive beta chains. Every CDR3 protein is listed once, alongside the most common genes and DNA of its rows. The V and J calls here are based on TCRdb, not the publication. For this sample the table gives approximately 490,000 distinct CDR3 sequences, of which 20% to 30% were detected only once. Of the sample, 8.7% is held by the ten largest clones.

Turning to this clonotype: Its antigen target is currently unknown. Base qualities are not provided; no much larger clone lies one nucleotide away.

These data are also associated with another study on T cells of mothers and their children. In that second paper, the authors write: Nine systemically healthy Caucasian individuals, comprising three mothers and their six children, were included as donors. cDNA synthesis used all of the extracted RNA, with roughly 1.5 ug of RNA in each 15 ul reaction. In the second PCR, the M1S primer introduced both the sample barcodes and 2-4 random nucleotides. Each mother yielded over 9.5 million TCR beta CDR3 reads and each child 2.5 million to 3 million reads. TCR recombination output is similarly shaped by thymic selection in related and unrelated pairs, with a minor effect exerted by inherited differences. Normalized repertoire overlap was always slightly but never significantly higher in related than unrelated mother-child pairs. No persistent microchimeric T cell clones were detected, at a sensitivity of approximately 100 clones per million clonotypes. The study used deep NGS to compare TCR beta repertoires of mothers and children, seeking features distinguishing related mother-child pairs from unrelated individuals. The mean age was about 40 +/- 4 years for the mothers and approximately 11 +/- 4 years for the children. After adapter ligation with NEBNext reagents, the libraries were sequenced on Illumina HiSeq 2000 with 100+100 nt paired-end reads. Mother and child libraries were prepared a month apart and sequenced in separate runs to prevent cross-contamination. For each donor, somewhere between roughly 450,000 and 2,000,000 distinct TCR beta clonotypes were identified. Naive TCR beta clonotypes were estimated from low-frequency clonotypes matched to each donor's FACS-determined naive share, without sorting.

The sequence derives from a boy younger than 18 in good health. In this chain, TRBV3-1 is recombined with TRBJ2-3, with 7 middle bases fitting TRBD1. Sequencing used blood. The CDR3 is CASSQDVNRGSTDTQYF. The sequenced DNA is TGTGCCAGCAGCCAAGACGTAAACAGGGGAAGCACAGATACGCAGTATTTT.